The subject of this entry is one TCR beta chain. Generated by immunoSEQ multiplex PCR, the TCRdb table keeps only in-frame clones and is missing some. The table records about 140,000 clones, 65% to 85% of them present only once. The sample originates from a study of blood T cell repertoires in COVID-19. Across the study: Donors in the United States, Italy and Spain gave samples during acute or convalescent COVID-19.

The CDR3 is made up of 14 amino acids. Per the germline V gene, CDR1 is LGHNA and CDR2 is YSLEER. The ends were cut back, 1 base at V and 7 bases at J, with 8 bases in the middle. This chain connects TRBV4-3 to TRBJ1-6; possibly TRBD1 for D (5 bases). The source of this sequence is a woman aged 60-75 years with acute or convalescent COVID-19. The source material was peripheral blood. This CDR3 reads CASSQGRGNSPLHF. CDR3 nucleotide sequence: TGCGCCAGCAGCCAAGGTCGGGGGAATTCACCCCTCCACTTT.